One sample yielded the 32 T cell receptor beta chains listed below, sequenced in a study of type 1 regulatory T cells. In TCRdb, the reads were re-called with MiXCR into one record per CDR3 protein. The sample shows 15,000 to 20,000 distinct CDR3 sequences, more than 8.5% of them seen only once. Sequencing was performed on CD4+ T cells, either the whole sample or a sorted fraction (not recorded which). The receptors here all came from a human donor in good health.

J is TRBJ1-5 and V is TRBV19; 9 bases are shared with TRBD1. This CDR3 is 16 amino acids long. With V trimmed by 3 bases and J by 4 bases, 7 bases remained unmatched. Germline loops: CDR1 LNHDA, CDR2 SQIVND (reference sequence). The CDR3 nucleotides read TGTGCCAGTAGTATCGGGAGACAGGGGGAGAATCAGCCCCAGCATTTT. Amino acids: CASSIGRQGENQPQHF.

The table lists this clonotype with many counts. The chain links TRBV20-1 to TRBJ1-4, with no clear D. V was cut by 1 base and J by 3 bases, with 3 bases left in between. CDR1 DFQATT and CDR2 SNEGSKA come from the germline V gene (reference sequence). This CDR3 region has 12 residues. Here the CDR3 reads CSARGANEKLFF. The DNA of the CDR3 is TGCAGTGCTAGAGGGGCTAATGAAAAACTGTTTTTT.

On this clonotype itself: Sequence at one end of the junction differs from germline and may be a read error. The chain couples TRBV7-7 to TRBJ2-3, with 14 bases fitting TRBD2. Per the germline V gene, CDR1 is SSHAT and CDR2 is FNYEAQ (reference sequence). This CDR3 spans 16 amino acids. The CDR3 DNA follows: TGTGCTAGCAGTCCAGAGACTAGCGGGAGGGCCGATACGCAGTATTTT. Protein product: CASSPETSGRADTQYF.

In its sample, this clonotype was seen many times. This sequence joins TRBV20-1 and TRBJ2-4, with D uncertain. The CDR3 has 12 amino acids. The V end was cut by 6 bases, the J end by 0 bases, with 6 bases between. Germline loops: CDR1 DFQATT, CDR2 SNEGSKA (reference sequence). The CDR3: CSAEIAKNIQYF. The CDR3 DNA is TGCAGTGCCGAGATAGCCAAAAACATTCAGTACTTC.

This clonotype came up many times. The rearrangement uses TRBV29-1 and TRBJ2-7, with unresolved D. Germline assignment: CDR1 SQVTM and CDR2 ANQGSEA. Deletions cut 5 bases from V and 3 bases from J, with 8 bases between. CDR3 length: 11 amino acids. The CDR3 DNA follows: TGCAGCGTTCACCATCTCTACGAGCAGTACTTC. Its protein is CSVHHLYEQYF.

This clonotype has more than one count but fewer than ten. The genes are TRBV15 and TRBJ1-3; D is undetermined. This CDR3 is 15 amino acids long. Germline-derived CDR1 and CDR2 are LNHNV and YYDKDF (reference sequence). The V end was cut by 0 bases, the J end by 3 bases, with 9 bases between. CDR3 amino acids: CATSRDTGGGNTIYF. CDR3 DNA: TGTGCCACCAGCAGAGACACTGGCGGTGGAAACACCATATATTTT. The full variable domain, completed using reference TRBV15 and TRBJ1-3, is DAMVIQNPRYQVTQFGKPVTLSCSQTLNHNVMYWYQQKSSQAPKLLFHYYDKDFNNEADTPDNFQSRRPNTSFCFLDIRSPGLGDTAMYLCATSRDTGGGNTIYFGEGSWLTVV.

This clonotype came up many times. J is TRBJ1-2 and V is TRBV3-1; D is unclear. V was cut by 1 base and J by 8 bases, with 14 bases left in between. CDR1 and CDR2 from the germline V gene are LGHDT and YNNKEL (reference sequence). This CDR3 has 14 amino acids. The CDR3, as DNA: TGTGCCAGCAGCCAAGGAGGGCGAGCGCGGGGCTACACCTTC. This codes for CASSQGGRARGYTF.

The CDR3 region has the DNA TGTGCCAGCAGCCTGTCAGGGCGAAACACCGGGGAGCTGTTTTTT. This gives the protein CASSLSGRNTGELFF. This chain uses TRBV7-3 with TRBJ2-2; the D gene is possibly TRBD1 (5 bases). Germline assignment: CDR1 SGHTA and CDR2 FQGTGA. V was shortened by 5 bases and J by 2 bases, with 12 bases between the two germline ends. The CDR3 loop spans 15 amino acids.

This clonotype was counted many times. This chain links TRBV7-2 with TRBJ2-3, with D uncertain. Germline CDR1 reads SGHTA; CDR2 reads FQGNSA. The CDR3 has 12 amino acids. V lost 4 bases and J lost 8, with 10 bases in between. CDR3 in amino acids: CASSSNTVTQYF. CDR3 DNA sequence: TGTGCCAGCAGCTCTAATACGGTTACGCAGTATTTT.

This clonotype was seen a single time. The CDR3 here is CASSAAGGQGAWNEQFF. For the CDR3, the DNA is TGCGCCAGCAGCGCTGCCGGGGGACAGGGGGCCTGGAATGAGCAGTTCTTC. The rearrangement links TRBV5-1 to TRBJ2-1; 12 nucleotides align to TRBD1. The germline V gene encodes CDR1 SGHRS and CDR2 YFSETQ. CDR3 length equals 17 residues. J gave up 7 bases and V 4 bases, and 12 bases lay outside the gene matches.

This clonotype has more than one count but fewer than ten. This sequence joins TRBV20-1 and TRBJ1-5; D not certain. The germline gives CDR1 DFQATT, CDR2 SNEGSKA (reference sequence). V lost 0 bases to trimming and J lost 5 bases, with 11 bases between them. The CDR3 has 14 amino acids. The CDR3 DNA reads TGCAGTGCTAGAGAATTCGGTAGGGATCAGCCCCAGCATTTT. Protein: CSAREFGRDQPQHF.

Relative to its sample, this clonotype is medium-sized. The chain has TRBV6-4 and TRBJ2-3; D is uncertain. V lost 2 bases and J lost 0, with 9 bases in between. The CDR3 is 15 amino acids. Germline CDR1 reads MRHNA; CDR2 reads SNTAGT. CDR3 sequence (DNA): TGTGCCAGCAGTGACGGCGGACGCAGCACAGATACGCAGTATTTT. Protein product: CASSDGGRSTDTQYF.

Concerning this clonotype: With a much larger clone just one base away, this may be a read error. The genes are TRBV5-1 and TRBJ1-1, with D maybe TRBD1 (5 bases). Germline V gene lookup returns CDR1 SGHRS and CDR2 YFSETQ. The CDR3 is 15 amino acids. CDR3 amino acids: CTSSLTGTGNTEAFF. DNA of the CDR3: TGCACCAGCAGCCTTACCGGGACCGGGAACACTGAAGCTTTCTTT.

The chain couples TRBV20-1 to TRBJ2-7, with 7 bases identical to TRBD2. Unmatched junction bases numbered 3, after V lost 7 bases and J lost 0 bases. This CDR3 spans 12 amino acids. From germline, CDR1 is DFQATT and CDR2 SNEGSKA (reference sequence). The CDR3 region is CSVRGSSYEQYF. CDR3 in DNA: TGCAGTGTGCGGGGGAGCTCCTACGAGCAGTACTTC.

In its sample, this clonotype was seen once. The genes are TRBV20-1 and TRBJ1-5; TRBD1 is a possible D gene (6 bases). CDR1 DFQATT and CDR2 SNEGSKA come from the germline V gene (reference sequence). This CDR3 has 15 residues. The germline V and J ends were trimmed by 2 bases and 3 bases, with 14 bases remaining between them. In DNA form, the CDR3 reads TGCAGTGCTAGATATTCGGACAGCCTCAATCAGCCCCAGCATTTT. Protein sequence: CSARYSDSLNQPQHF.

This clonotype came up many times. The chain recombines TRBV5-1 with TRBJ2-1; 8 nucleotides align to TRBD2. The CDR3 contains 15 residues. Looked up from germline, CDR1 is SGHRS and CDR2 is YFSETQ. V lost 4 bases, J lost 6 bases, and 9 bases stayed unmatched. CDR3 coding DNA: TGCGCCAGCAGCCGGGGGGGTTCATCTGTCAATGAGCAGTTCTTC. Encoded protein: CASSRGGSSVNEQFF.

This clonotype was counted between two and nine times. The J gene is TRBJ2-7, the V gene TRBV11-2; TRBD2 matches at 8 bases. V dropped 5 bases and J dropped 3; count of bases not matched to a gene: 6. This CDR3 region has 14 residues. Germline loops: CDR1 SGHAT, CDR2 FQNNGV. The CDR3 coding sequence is TGTGCCAGCAGCCGAAGCGGGAGCCACTACGAGCAGTACTTC. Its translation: CASSRSGSHYEQYF.

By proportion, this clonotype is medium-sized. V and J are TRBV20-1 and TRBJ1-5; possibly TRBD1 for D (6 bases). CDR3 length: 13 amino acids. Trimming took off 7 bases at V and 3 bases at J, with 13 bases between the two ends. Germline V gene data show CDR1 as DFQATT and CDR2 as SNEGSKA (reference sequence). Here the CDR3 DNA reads TGCAGTGGGATGTACAGGGACAATCAGCCCCAGCATTTT. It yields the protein CSGMYRDNQPQHF.

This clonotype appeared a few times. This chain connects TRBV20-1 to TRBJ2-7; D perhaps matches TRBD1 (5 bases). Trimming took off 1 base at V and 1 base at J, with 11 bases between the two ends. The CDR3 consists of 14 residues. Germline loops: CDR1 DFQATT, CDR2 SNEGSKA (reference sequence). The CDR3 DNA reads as TGCAGTGCTAGAGCAGACAGTTTATCCTACGAGCAGTACTTC. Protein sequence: CSARADSLSYEQYF.

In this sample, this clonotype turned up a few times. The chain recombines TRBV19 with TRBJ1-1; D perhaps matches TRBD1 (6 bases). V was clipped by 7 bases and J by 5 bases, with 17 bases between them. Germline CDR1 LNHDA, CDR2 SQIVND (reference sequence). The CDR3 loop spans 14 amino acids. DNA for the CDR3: TGTGCCAGTACCCCGAATGGGGGCAGGACTGAAGCTTTCTTT. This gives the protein CASTPNGGRTEAFF.

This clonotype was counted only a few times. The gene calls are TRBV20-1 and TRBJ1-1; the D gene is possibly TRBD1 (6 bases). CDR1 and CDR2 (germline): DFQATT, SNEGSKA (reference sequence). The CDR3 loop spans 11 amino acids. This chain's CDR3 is CRPTGNTEAFF. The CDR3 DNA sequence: TGCAGGCCGACAGGAAACACTGAAGCTTTCTTT.

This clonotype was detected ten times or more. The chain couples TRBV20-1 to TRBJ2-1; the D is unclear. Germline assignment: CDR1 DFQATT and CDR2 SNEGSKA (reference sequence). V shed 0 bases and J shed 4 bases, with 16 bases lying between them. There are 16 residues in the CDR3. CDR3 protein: CSARDVVMGIYNEQFF. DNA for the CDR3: TGCAGTGCTAGAGACGTGGTTATGGGGATTTACAATGAGCAGTTCTTC.

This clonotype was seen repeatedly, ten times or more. CDR3 region: CASIGNTEAFF. CDR3 bases: TGTGCCAGCATAGGGAACACTGAAGCTTTCTTT. The V and J genes are TRBV6-2 or TRBV6-3 and TRBJ1-1, with D uncertain. Germline-derived CDR1 and CDR2 are MNHEY and SVGEGT. The CDR3 consists of 11 residues. Trimming stripped 7 bases from V and 1 base from J, with 4 bases between.

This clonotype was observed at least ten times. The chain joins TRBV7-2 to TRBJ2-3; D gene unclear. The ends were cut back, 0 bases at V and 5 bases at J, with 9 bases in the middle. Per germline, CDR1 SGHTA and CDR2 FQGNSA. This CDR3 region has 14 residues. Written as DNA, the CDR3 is TGTGCCAGCAGCTTAGCGGGAAGAGGAGATACGCAGTATTTT. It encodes CASSLAGRGDTQYF.

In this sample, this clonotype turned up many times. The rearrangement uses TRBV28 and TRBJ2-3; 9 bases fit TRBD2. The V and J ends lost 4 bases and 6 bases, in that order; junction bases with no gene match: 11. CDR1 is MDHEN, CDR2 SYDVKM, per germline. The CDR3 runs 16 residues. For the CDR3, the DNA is TGTGCCAGCAGTTCTGCCGCGGGAGGGCCGGGTGATACGCAGTATTTT. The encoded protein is CASSSAAGGPGDTQYF. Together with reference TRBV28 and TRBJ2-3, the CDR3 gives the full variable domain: DVKVTQSSRYLVKRTGEKVFLECVQDMDHENMFWYRQDPGLGLRLIYFSYDVKMKEKGDIPEGYSVSREKKERFSLILESASTNQTSMYLCASSSAAGGPGDTQYFGPGTRLTVL.

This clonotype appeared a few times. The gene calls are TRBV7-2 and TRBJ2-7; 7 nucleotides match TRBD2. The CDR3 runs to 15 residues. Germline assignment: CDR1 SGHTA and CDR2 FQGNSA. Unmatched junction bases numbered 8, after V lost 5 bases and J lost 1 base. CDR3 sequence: CASSNRAGWSYEQYF. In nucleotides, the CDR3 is TGTGCCAGCAGCAACCGAGCGGGATGGTCCTACGAGCAGTACTTC.

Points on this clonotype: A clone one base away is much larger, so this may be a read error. In DNA, the CDR3 is TGCAGTGCTGCTTGGACTGGTCAGCCCCAGTATTTT. Its translation is CSAAWTGQPQYF. V usage is TRBV20-1 and J usage is TRBJ1-5, with D tentatively TRBD2 (5 bases). The J call is in doubt because the DNA end fits TRBJ2-3 better. This CDR3 is built from 12 residues. Germline lookup yields CDR1 DFQATT and CDR2 SNEGSKA (reference sequence).

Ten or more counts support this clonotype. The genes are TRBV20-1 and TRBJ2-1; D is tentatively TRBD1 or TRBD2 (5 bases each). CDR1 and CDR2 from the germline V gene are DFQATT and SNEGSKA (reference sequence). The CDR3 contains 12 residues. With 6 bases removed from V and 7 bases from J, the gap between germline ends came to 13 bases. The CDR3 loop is CSAPRGANEQFF. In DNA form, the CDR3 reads TGCAGTGCACCGCGAGGGGCAAATGAGCAGTTCTTC.

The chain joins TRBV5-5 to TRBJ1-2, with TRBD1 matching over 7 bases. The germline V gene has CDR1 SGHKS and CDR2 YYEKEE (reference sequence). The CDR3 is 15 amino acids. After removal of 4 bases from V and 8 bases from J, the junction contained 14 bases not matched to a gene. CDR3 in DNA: TGTGCCAGCAGCATGGGACAGCCCACACTGGGGGGCTACACCTTC. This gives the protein CASSMGQPTLGGYTF.

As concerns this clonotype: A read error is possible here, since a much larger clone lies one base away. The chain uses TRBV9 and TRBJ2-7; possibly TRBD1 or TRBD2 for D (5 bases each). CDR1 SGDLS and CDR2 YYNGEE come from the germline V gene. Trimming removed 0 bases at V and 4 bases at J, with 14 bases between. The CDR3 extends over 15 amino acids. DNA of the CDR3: TGTGCCAGCAGCGTAGAATTCCAGGGAGCATACGAGCAGTACTTC. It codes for CASSVEFQGAYEQYF.

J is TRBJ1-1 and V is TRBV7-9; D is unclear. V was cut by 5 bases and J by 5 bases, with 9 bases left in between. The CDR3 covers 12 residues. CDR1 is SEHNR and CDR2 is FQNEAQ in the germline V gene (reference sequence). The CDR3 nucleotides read TGTGCCAGCAGCCTCGAGTCTACTGAAGCTTTCTTT. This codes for CASSLESTEAFF.

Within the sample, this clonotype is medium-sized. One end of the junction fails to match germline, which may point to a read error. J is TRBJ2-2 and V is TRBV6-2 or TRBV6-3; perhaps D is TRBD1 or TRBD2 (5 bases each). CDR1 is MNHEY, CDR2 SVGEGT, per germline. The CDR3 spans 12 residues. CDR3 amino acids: CASSWDDGELLF. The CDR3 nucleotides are TGTGCCAGCAGTTGGGACGACGGGGAGCTGCTTTTT.